This T cell receptor beta chain was retrieved from a study of T cell responses to AZD1222 COVID-19 vaccine. Study findings and constraints: Donors skewed white British and female; clonal diversity was possibly underestimated. Baseline seropositivity characterized only a handful of AZD1222 recipients. Repertoires were sampled only after the peak T cell response.

V shed 7 bases, J shed 5 bases, and the junction held 16 bases outside the gene matches. The CDR3 loop spans 17 amino acids. Germline lookup yields CDR1 MDHEN and CDR2 SYDVKM. Repertoires were generated with immunoSEQ multiplex PCR, while TCRdb's copy carries only in-frame clones and drops some. The sample lists roughly 100,000 clones, around nine tenths occurring once. Comments on this clone: The antigen remains undetermined.

The TCR sequence derives from an adult in good health. This specimen consisted of peripheral blood, obtained on day 0 of AZD1222 vaccination. The V gene is TRBV28, the J gene TRBJ1-5, with 8 nucleotides matching TRBD1. The CDR3 DNA follows: TGTGCCAGCAATGGGGGGCGACAGGGGAGTGATCATCAGCCCCAGCATTTT. Protein: CASNGGRQGSDHQPQHF.